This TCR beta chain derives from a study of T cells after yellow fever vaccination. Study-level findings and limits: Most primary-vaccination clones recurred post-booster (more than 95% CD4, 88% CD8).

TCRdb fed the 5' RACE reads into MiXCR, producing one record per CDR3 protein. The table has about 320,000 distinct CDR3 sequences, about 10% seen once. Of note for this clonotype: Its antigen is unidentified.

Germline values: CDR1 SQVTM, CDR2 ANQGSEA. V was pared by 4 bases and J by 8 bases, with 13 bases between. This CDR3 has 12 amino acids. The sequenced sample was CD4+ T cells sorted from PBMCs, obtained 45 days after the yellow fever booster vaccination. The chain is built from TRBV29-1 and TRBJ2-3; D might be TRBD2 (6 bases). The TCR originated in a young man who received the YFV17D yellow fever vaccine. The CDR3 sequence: CSVGRVGGTQYF. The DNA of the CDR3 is TGCAGCGTTGGCAGGGTGGGGGGTACGCAGTATTTT.